This TCR beta chain emerged from a study of control samples from healthy donors and cancer patients. This clone has just one count. The CDR3 is 15 residues long. The germline V gene encodes CDR1 MRHNA and CDR2 SNTAGT. The ends lost 3 bases at V and 2 bases at J; junction bases unmatched: 2. The protocol was immunoSEQ multiplex PCR, while the TCRdb copy is restricted to in-frame clones and leaves out a portion. The table records more than 100,000 clones, 88% of them present only once. This chain joins TRBV6-4 and TRBJ2-3; 10 bases are shared with TRBD1. The sequence came from a man aged 35 to 55 in good health. Sequenced: blood. Written as DNA, the CDR3 is TGTGCCAGCAGTGAGGGGACAGGGGCCACAGATACGCAGTATTTT. Its translation: CASSEGTGATDTQYF.